This TCR beta chain emerged from a study of cytomegalovirus exposure and HLA in healthy donors. About the study: Early release data held about 85 million unique TCRs from HLA-typed donors.

This clone was detected a few times. Its antigen is undetermined. Germline V lookup: CDR1 SGHTA, CDR2 FQGNSA. The CDR3 spans 13 residues. V gave up 0 bases and J gave up 6 bases, with 9 bases separating them. Broader study findings: Most subjects' HLA-A and HLA-B alleles were reportedly predicted from TCR beta sequences. Researchers counted some 150 TCR beta chains as cytomegalovirus-associated.

In the PCR, 60 Vbeta and 13 Jbeta primers were used. Methods used by the authors: An analysis that came later counted approximately 76 million unique TCR beta chains, around 12 million shared. Sequencing was performed with immunoSEQ multiplex PCR; in TCRdb, only in-frame clones are kept and a portion is missing. The V and J calls and clone size come from that table; D and trimming were worked out from the DNA. The sample includes about 120,000 clones, more than 55% seen only once; the top ten take about 1.5%. The sequencing input was PBMCs. The chain combines TRBV7-2 with TRBJ2-7; D call uncertain. The TCR sequence derives from a man in his late teens or twenties in good health and CMV-seronegative. The CDR3 protein is CASSLASLGEQYF. The DNA of the CDR3 is TGTGCCAGCAGCTTAGCGAGCCTAGGCGAGCAGTACTTC.